Listed below are T cell receptor beta chains from one sample, sequenced in a study of cytomegalovirus exposure and HLA in healthy donors. TCRdb's table, derived via immunoSEQ multiplex PCR, lists solely in-frame clones and lacks some. Of around 120,000 clones listed, 15% to 17% are singletons. Specimen: PBMCs. All receptors come from a woman between 18 and 29 years old in good health and CMV-seronegative. Each CDR3 is given with its conserved first and last residue. The D gene is left open where the match is weak. Clone size appears in some rows only: once, few, many, or a class for an expanded clone.

j_call clone_size v_call d_call cdr3_aa cdr3_nt
TRBJ1-1 . TRBV19 TRBD1 CASSTPPQGTSTEAFF TGTGCCAGTAGTACCCCCCCACAGGGGACGAGCACTGAAGCTTTCTTT
TRBJ2-7 . TRBV9 . CASNPTGTPYEQYF TGTGCCAGCAATCCAACAGGTACCCCCTACGAGCAGTACTTC
TRBJ2-6 . TRBV2 TRBD1 CASRLGDRGRRGANVLTF TGTGCCAGCAGACTGGGGGACAGGGGGCGGCGAGGGGCCAACGTCCTGACTTTC
TRBJ2-1 . TRBV7-9 TRBD2 CASSLSGTSGRARNEQFF TGTGCCAGCAGCTTAAGTGGTACTAGCGGGAGGGCCCGGAATGAGCAGTTCTTC
TRBJ1-1 . TRBV28 . CASSPPGGGGNTEAFF TGTGCCAGCAGCCCTCCGGGGGGAGGGGGGAACACTGAAGCTTTCTTT
TRBJ1-1 . TRBV28 . CASSLDSSEAFF TGTGCCAGCAGTCTTGACAGCTCTGAAGCTTTCTTT
TRBJ1-5 . TRBV6-6 . CASTRVDNQPQHF TGTGCCAGCACCAGGGTAGACAATCAGCCCCAGCATTTT
TRBJ2-5 few TRBV28 . CASSREPERYF TGTGCCAGCAGTAGAGAGCCCGAGCGGTACTTC
TRBJ1-6 few TRBV27 . CASSYGRQVRNSPLHF TGTGCCAGCAGTTACGGACGACAGGTCCGGAATTCACCCCTCCACTTT
TRBJ2-5 . TRBV5-4 . CATLQGGGYQETQYF TGTGCCACCCTGCAAGGTGGAGGGTACCAAGAGACCCAGTACTTC
TRBJ2-1 once TRBV11-3 TRBD1 CASSYLGQGDYNEQFF TGTGCCAGCAGCTATCTTGGACAGGGGGATTACAATGAGCAGTTCTTC
TRBJ2-7 . TRBV9 . CASSVEGFGQSYEQYF TGTGCCAGCAGCGTAGAAGGCTTTGGACAGTCCTACGAGCAGTACTTC
TRBJ2-7 . TRBV11-2 TRBD1 CASSFLQGGPYEQYF TGTGCCAGCAGCTTCTTACAGGGGGGTCCCTACGAGCAGTACTTC
TRBJ2-7 . TRBV5-1 . CASSLDGRSNEQYF TGCGCCAGCAGCTTGGATGGCAGGTCCAACGAGCAGTACTTC
TRBJ2-7 . TRBV4-1 . CASSHQINYEQYF TGCGCCAGCAGCCATCAGATCAACTACGAGCAGTACTTC
TRBJ2-7 . TRBV28 TRBD2 CAAGLVVEQYF TGTGCAGCGGGACTAGTAGTCGAGCAGTACTTC
TRBJ2-5 few TRBV7-2 . CASSSSTQGKVETQYF TGTGCCAGCAGCTCATCGACACAGGGCAAAGTAGAGACCCAGTACTTC
TRBJ1-2 few TRBV2 TRBD1 CASNLDRGPGYTF TGTGCCAGCAACCTCGACAGGGGGCCTGGCTACACCTTC
TRBJ2-2 . TRBV7-9 . CASSLSGANTGELFF TGTGCCAGCAGCTTGTCCGGGGCGAACACCGGGGAGCTGTTTTTT
TRBJ2-7 once TRBV18 . CASSPESVEQYF TGTGCCAGCTCACCAGAGTCGGTCGAGCAGTACTTC
TRBJ2-7 . TRBV6-5 . CASSAGDLRYEQYF TGTGCCAGCAGTGCGGGTGACCTTAGATACGAGCAGTACTTC
TRBJ2-2 . TRBV7-9 . CASSPSFGGTGTGELFF TGTGCCAGCAGCCCCAGCTTTGGGGGGACGGGGACCGGGGAGCTGTTTTTT
TRBJ2-7 . TRBV25-1 . CASSVGDKNSYEQYF TGTGCCAGCAGTGTCGGGGACAAGAACTCCTACGAGCAGTACTTC
TRBJ1-1 few TRBV25-1 . CASSESGQGAPEAFF TGTGCCAGCAGTGAATCGGGTCAGGGTGCCCCTGAAGCTTTCTTT
TRBJ1-4 few TRBV2 . CASRVGTNEKLFF TGTGCCAGCAGGGTGGGCACTAATGAAAAACTGTTTTTT
TRBJ2-7 . TRBV29-1 TRBD1 CSGIQGNYEQYF TGCAGCGGAATACAGGGGAATTACGAGCAGTACTTC